One and the same sample provided the 15 T cell receptor beta chains below, sequenced in a study of STAT3 mutations in large granular lymphocyte leukemia. Study-level points and caveats: Every T-cell large granular lymphocyte leukemia patient had at least one immunodominant TCR beta clonotype.

This table comes from immunoSEQ multiplex PCR, and its TCRdb copy is limited to in-frame clones, with some not included. Here the sample spans about 4,400 clones, roughly 80% being singletons. Their recognized antigens are unknown. Sequences were obtained from peripheral blood mononuclear cells. These receptors were taken from a man aged 35 to 55 with T-cell large granular lymphocyte leukemia. Some clones in this sample may be carry-over from other donors' samples.

The V gene is TRBV5-1, the J gene TRBJ2-3, with 15 positions matching TRBD2. The junction had 9 bases not matched to a gene; V was cut back by 4 bases and J by 0 bases. This CDR3 comprises 19 residues. The germline gives CDR1 SGHRS, CDR2 YFSETQ. The CDR3 nucleotides read TGCGCCAGCAGCCGAGGACTAGCGGGGGGGCTCACTAGCACAGATACGCAGTATTTT. It translates to CASSRGLAGGLTSTDTQYF.

Remarks on this clone: Other DNA sequences in this sample translate to the same CDR3. The chain employs TRBV27 and TRBJ1-2, with a tentative D call TRBD1 (5 bases). Germline values: CDR1 MNHEY, CDR2 SMNVEV (reference sequence). This CDR3 is built from 13 residues. The V gene lost 5 bases and the J gene lost 4 bases, with 11 bases spanning the gap. CDR3 DNA: TGTGCCAGCAGTCCGACAGTTTTCTATGGCTACACCTTC. Amino acid sequence: CASSPTVFYGYTF.

This chain connects TRBV4-1 to TRBJ1-1, with D uncertain. The CDR3 length is 14 residues. The V and J ends lost 4 bases and 0 bases respectively, with 9 bases between them. Germline lookup yields CDR1 MGHRA and CDR2 YSYEKL. Here the CDR3 DNA reads TGCGCCAGCAGCCCGAGTCAGATGAACACTGAAGCTTTCTTT. Its translation is CASSPSQMNTEAFF.

This clone was found once. The chain uses TRBV23-1 and TRBJ1-6; 9 bases fit TRBD1. TRBV23-1 is an ORF; its function is uncertain. J was trimmed by 9 bases and V by 3 bases; bases with no gene match: 6. The CDR3 totals 15 residues. CDR3 DNA sequence: TGCGCCAGCAGTCAGGACGACAGGGGGTCTTCACCCCTCCACTTT. It codes for CASSQDDRGSSPLHF.

V usage is TRBV7-2 and J usage is TRBJ1-2; 9 bases map to TRBD1. The germline V gene encodes CDR1 SGHTA and CDR2 FQGNSA. Unmatched junction bases numbered 15, after V lost 5 bases and J lost 8 bases. The CDR3 has 16 amino acids. The CDR3 coding sequence is TGTGCCAGCAGCGAAAGACAGGGGGGCACTTATGAGGGCTACACCTTC. This codes for CASSERQGGTYEGYTF.

This chain links TRBV5-8 with TRBJ1-1; TRBD1 agrees at 8 bases. This CDR3 has 14 residues. Germline lookup yields CDR1 SGHTS and CDR2 YDEGEE. V shed 0 bases and J 3 bases; nucleotides not matched to a gene: 1. CDR3 amino acids: CASSLGQGYTEAFF. CDR3 sequence (DNA): TGTGCCAGCAGCTTGGGACAGGGGTACACTGAAGCTTTCTTT.

This chain links TRBV4-3 with TRBJ2-4; 12 positions agree with TRBD2. V gave up 0 bases and J gave up 1 base; unmatched junction bases: 7. Germline values: CDR1 LGHNA, CDR2 YSLEER. This CDR3 contains 19 residues. CDR3 DNA sequence: TGCGCCAGCAGCCAAGAGCCTAGCGGGGGGGCCTATGCCAAAAACATTCAGTACTTC. Its protein product is CASSQEPSGGAYAKNIQYF.

V usage is TRBV7-9 and J usage is TRBJ1-2, with 9 bases that match TRBD1. Unmatched junction bases numbered 14, after V lost 9 bases and J lost 6 bases. This CDR3 has 15 residues. Germline CDR1 is SEHNR and CDR2 is FQNEAQ (reference sequence). CDR3 residues: CASEQGAVGIHGYTF. In DNA form, the CDR3 reads TGTGCCAGTGAACAGGGGGCAGTGGGTATCCATGGCTACACCTTC.

The chain combines TRBV7-9 with TRBJ1-2; unclear D gene. Germline CDR1 reads SEHNR; CDR2 reads FQNEAQ (reference sequence). Between the trimmed V and J ends, which lost 6 bases and 4 bases, there was a span of 15 bases. The CDR3 is made up of 14 amino acids. Here the CDR3 reads CASRPAGESYGYTF. In DNA form, the CDR3 reads TGTGCCAGCAGACCTGCTGGAGAGTCCTATGGCTACACCTTC.

This clone was detected only once. The chain recombines TRBV29-1 with TRBJ2-3; no clear D gene. The CDR3 sequence is 13 residues long. Trimming removed 3 bases at V and 1 base at J, with 8 bases between. Germline V gene sequence: CDR1 SQVTM, CDR2 ANQGSEA. As DNA, the CDR3 is TGCAGCGTTGATGGGGTGGGCACAGATACGCAGTATTTT. This sequence encodes CSVDGVGTDTQYF.

This clone was recorded a few times. The chain is built from TRBV19 and TRBJ1-1, with 7 bases that match TRBD1. CDR1 and CDR2 from the germline V gene are LNHDA and SQIVND (reference sequence). The CDR3 consists of 16 residues. V lost 0 bases to trimming and J lost 0 bases; unmatched junction nucleotides: 4. CDR3 sequence (DNA): TGTGCCAGTAGTATAGACACAGGGGCCATGAACACTGAAGCTTTCTTT. Amino acid sequence: CASSIDTGAMNTEAFF.

V gene TRBV9 combines with J gene TRBJ2-7, with 9 bases identical to TRBD1. The CDR3 is 14 residues long. Germline lookup yields CDR1 SGDLS and CDR2 YYNGEE. J lost 6 bases, V lost 4 bases, and 8 bases had no gene match. The DNA for the CDR3 is TGTGCCAGCAGCCCGGGGGACAGGGCGGGCGAGCAGTACTTC. It codes for CASSPGDRAGEQYF.

The genes are TRBV6-6 and TRBJ2-7; 13 bases agree with TRBD2. The germline V gene has CDR1 MNHNY and CDR2 SVGAGI (reference sequence). The CDR3 spans 16 residues. V trimming: 4 bases; J trimming: 5 bases; junction bases outside the gene matches: 8. This CDR3 reads CASSSKTSGGIHEQYF. The CDR3 region has the DNA TGTGCCAGCAGTTCCAAGACTAGCGGGGGGATCCACGAGCAGTACTTC.

The rearrangement joins TRBV5-1 to TRBJ1-1; D possibly corresponds to TRBD1 (5 bases). Germline V gene lookup returns CDR1 SGHRS and CDR2 YFSETQ. Trimming took 6 bases from V and 0 from J, leaving 12 bases between them. This CDR3 contains 14 residues. The CDR3 is CASTKDSLNTEAFF. Here the CDR3 DNA reads TGCGCCAGCACCAAAGACAGCCTGAACACTGAAGCTTTCTTT. The full variable domain, its missing parts supplied by reference TRBV5-1 and TRBJ1-1, is KAGVTQTPRYLIKTRGQQVTLSCSPISGHRSVSWYQQTPGQGLQFLFEYFSETQRNKGNFPGRFSGRQFSNSRSEMNVSTLELGDSALYLCASTKDSLNTEAFFGQGTRLTVV.

This chain links TRBV5-1 with TRBJ1-1, with 8 positions matching TRBD1. Germline loops: CDR1 SGHRS, CDR2 YFSETQ. Germline trimming cut 4 bases from V and 1 base from J; bases unmatched to any gene: 6. The CDR3 sequence is 15 residues long. The CDR3 nucleotides are TGCGCCAGCAGCGGACTTGGACAGGGGAACACTGAAGCTTTCTTT. This sequence encodes CASSGLGQGNTEAFF.